These 23 T cell receptor beta chains share one sample of origin, sequenced in a study of cytomegalovirus exposure and HLA in healthy donors. PCR amplification relied on 60 Vbeta primers (plus 13 Jbeta primers). Produced via immunoSEQ multiplex PCR; TCRdb's table is partial and in-frame only. The table shows about 96,000 clones, with around 85% occurring only once. The specimen sequenced was PBMCs. The receptors originated from a man aged 30 to 39 in good health and CMV-seronegative.

V and J are TRBV5-1 and TRBJ1-2; 7 nucleotides agree with TRBD1. The junction had 11 bases not matched to a gene; V was cut back by 0 bases and J by 0 bases. The CDR3 is 18 amino acids. Germline loops: CDR1 SGHRS, CDR2 YFSETQ. The CDR3 DNA follows: TGCGCCAGCAGCTTGGGAGGGACAGTGGTAATTTCTAACTATGGCTACACCTTC. Protein sequence: CASSLGGTVVISNYGYTF.

The J gene is TRBJ1-1, the V gene TRBV15; TRBD1 aligns across 11 bases. V was pared by 2 bases and J by 3 bases, with 5 bases of the junction left unmatched. There are 16 residues in the CDR3. Germline CDR1 is LNHNV and CDR2 is YYDKDF (reference sequence). CDR3 DNA sequence: TGTGCCACCAGCAGACCGTCGGGACAGGGGGACACTGAAGCTTTCTTT. Translation: CATSRPSGQGDTEAFF.

This clone has just a few counts. V and J are TRBV29-1 and TRBJ2-3; 7 bases line up with TRBD2. Germline CDR1 is SQVTM and CDR2 is ANQGSEA. The trim removed 0 bases at V and 5 bases at J, leaving 2 bases unmatched. The CDR3 runs 13 residues. This CDR3 reads CSVEDREGDTQYF. CDR3 bases: TGCAGCGTTGAAGACAGGGAGGGAGATACGCAGTATTTT.

This chain connects TRBV19 to TRBJ1-5, with TRBD1 matching over 9 bases. CDR1 and CDR2 (germline): LNHDA, SQIVND (reference sequence). CDR3 size: 15 residues. Unmatched junction bases numbered 5, after V lost 4 bases and J lost 4 bases. This CDR3 is CASSTGTGWNQPQHF. The CDR3, as DNA: TGTGCCAGTAGTACCGGGACAGGGTGGAATCAGCCCCAGCATTTT.

Here the CDR3 reads CATSRSGTPSVYGYTF. In DNA, the CDR3 is TGTGCCACCAGCAGATCCGGGACACCAAGCGTCTATGGCTACACCTTC. The V gene is TRBV15, the J gene TRBJ1-2; D is perhaps TRBD1 (6 bases). Trimming took 2 bases from V and 4 from J, leaving 17 bases between them. The germline V gene has CDR1 LNHNV and CDR2 YYDKDF (reference sequence). This CDR3 is built from 16 residues.

This chain connects TRBV6-1 to TRBJ1-2; 7 bases are shared with TRBD1. Losses at the gene ends were 3 bases for V and 0 bases for J; bases not matched to a gene: 1. The CDR3 has 14 residues. Germline CDR1 reads MNHNS; CDR2 reads SASEGT. The CDR3 spells CASSEGTANYGYTF. The CDR3 coding sequence is TGTGCCAGCAGTGAGGGGACAGCTAACTATGGCTACACCTTC.

The chain couples TRBV11-1 to TRBJ1-1; D might be TRBD1 (5 bases). Germline V gene data show CDR1 as SGHAT and CDR2 as FQDESV (reference sequence). The CDR3 sequence is 16 residues long. V dropped 2 bases and J dropped 4 bases, with 17 bases sitting between them. This CDR3 is CASSLPSYRSSTEAFF. In nucleotides, the CDR3 is TGTGCCAGCAGCTTACCTTCCTACAGGAGTAGCACTGAAGCTTTCTTT.

This sequence joins TRBV19 and TRBJ2-3; TRBD2 aligns across 12 bases. CDR1 is LNHDA, CDR2 SQIVND, per germline (reference sequence). CDR3 length: 15 residues. Trimming cost V 9 bases and J 7 bases; bases outside gene matches: 11. CDR3: CASQRPGLAGNTQYF. The CDR3 DNA is TGTGCCAGCCAGAGACCGGGACTAGCGGGTAATACGCAGTATTTT. Full variable domain (outside the CDR3, taken from reference TRBV19 and TRBJ2-3): DGGITQSPKYLFRKEGQNVTLSCEQNLNHDAMYWYRQDPGQGLRLIYYSQIVNDFQKGDIAEGYSVSREKKESFPLTVTSAQKNPTAFYLCASQRPGLAGNTQYFGPGTRLTVL.

The chain joins TRBV6-1 to TRBJ2-3; the match to TRBD2 covers 11 bases. Germline V gene data show CDR1 as MNHNS and CDR2 as SASEGT. The CDR3 spans 16 residues. V lost 3 bases and J lost 2; bases outside the gene matches: 4. CDR3 residues: CASSEASGGFTDTQYF. DNA for the CDR3: TGTGCCAGCAGTGAGGCTAGCGGGGGGTTCACAGATACGCAGTATTTT.

The V call is TRBV11-2, the J call TRBJ1-1, with no clear D. V was cut by 6 bases and J by 3 bases, with 11 bases left in between. The CDR3 totals 13 residues. The germline V gene encodes CDR1 SGHAT and CDR2 FQNNGV. Written as DNA, the CDR3 is TGTGCCAGCAGGGCGGGGTGGCACACTGAAGCTTTCTTT. The encoded protein is CASRAGWHTEAFF.

This chain uses TRBV11-3 with TRBJ1-2; D remains unclear. Per germline, CDR1 SGHNT and CDR2 YENEEA. The V and J ends lost 1 base and 8 bases respectively, with 11 bases between them. This CDR3 has 13 amino acids. The CDR3 loop is CASSLVSRRGYTF. The CDR3 DNA sequence: TGTGCCAGCAGCTTAGTATCTCGGAGAGGCTACACCTTC. The variable domain in full, with the rest retrieved from reference TRBV11-3 and TRBJ1-2, is EAGVVQSPRYKIIEKKQPVAFWCNPISGHNTLYWYLQNLGQGPELLIRYENEEAVDDSQLPKDRFSAERLKGVDSTLKIQPAELGDSAVYLCASSLVSRRGYTFGSGTRLTVV.

The gene calls are TRBV4-2 and TRBJ1-4, with 9 nucleotides matching TRBD1. CDR1 and CDR2 (germline): LGHNA, YNFKEQ. The V and J ends lost 2 bases and 8 bases, in that order; junction bases with no gene match: 9. This CDR3 is built from 16 residues. This CDR3 is CASSQRLGDRDEKLFF. The CDR3 nucleotides read TGTGCCAGCAGCCAACGTCTAGGGGACAGGGACGAAAAACTGTTTTTT.

This clone was counted a few times. The chain joins TRBV5-1 to TRBJ2-6; perhaps TRBD1 as D (6 bases). CDR1 is SGHRS and CDR2 is YFSETQ in the germline V gene. The CDR3 runs 17 residues. The V end was cut by 5 bases, the J end by 0 bases, with 15 bases between. CDR3 protein: CASRPGQFDSGANVLTF. DNA for the CDR3: TGCGCCAGCAGACCCGGACAGTTTGACTCTGGGGCCAACGTCCTGACTTTC.

The chain combines TRBV11-3 with TRBJ2-5; D not certain. Trimming removed 0 bases at V and 5 bases at J, with 4 bases between. Germline V gives CDR1 SGHNT, CDR2 YENEEA. This CDR3 is built from 12 residues. CDR3 DNA: TGTGCCAGCAGCTTAGAGAGGGAGACCCAGTACTTC. This gives the protein CASSLERETQYF.

V gene TRBV14 combines with J gene TRBJ2-5; 10 bases match TRBD2. Germline V gene lookup returns CDR1 SGHDN and CDR2 FVKESK. The CDR3 contains 17 residues. Germline trimming cut 2 bases from V and 3 bases from J; bases unmatched to any gene: 9. CDR3 region: CASSQLFGLAGEETQYF. CDR3 DNA sequence: TGTGCCAGCAGCCAACTGTTTGGTCTAGCGGGGGAAGAGACCCAGTACTTC. Variable domain in full (rest from reference TRBV14 and TRBJ2-5): EAGVTQFPSHSVIEKGQTVTLRCDPISGHDNLYWYRRVMGKEIKFLLHFVKESKQDESGMPNNRFLAERTGGTYSTLKVQPAELEDSGVYFCASSQLFGLAGEETQYFGPGTRLLVL.

J is TRBJ2-3 and V is TRBV5-1; 8 bases fit TRBD1. The germline gives CDR1 SGHRS, CDR2 YFSETQ. V lost 5 bases and J lost 1; bases outside the gene matches: 6. This CDR3 is built from 15 residues. The CDR3 spells CASSSPGQGTDTQYF. Here the CDR3 DNA reads TGCGCCAGCAGTTCTCCGGGACAGGGCACAGATACGCAGTATTTT.

This clone has just one count. This chain connects TRBV7-9 to TRBJ1-4; weak D call: TRBD1 (5 bases). The CDR3 has 16 residues. The germline V and J ends were trimmed by 2 bases and 5 bases, with 15 bases remaining between them. The germline V gene encodes CDR1 SEHNR and CDR2 FQNEAQ (reference sequence). In DNA, the CDR3 is TGTGCCAGCAGCTTATTCATTCGGGGGGGAAATGAAAAACTGTTTTTT. This encodes CASSLFIRGGNEKLFF.

The rearrangement joins TRBV25-1 to TRBJ2-1; TRBD2 matches at 8 bases. V lost 4 bases and J lost 4; bases outside the gene matches: 3. The length of the CDR3 is 14 residues. Germline V CDR1 and CDR2: MGHDK, SYGVNS. This chain's CDR3 is CASSVRGGYNEQFF. In DNA, the CDR3 is TGTGCCAGCAGTGTACGCGGGGGGTACAATGAGCAGTTCTTC.

The V and J genes are TRBV5-6 and TRBJ1-1; D unclear. This CDR3 region has 14 residues. CDR1 is SGHDT, CDR2 YYEEEE, per germline. V was cut by 4 bases and J by 2 bases, with 12 bases left in between. Here the CDR3 reads CASSLYGFNTEAFF. DNA of the CDR3: TGTGCCAGCAGCCTTTACGGTTTTAACACTGAAGCTTTCTTT.

The J gene is TRBJ2-7, the V gene TRBV27; the match to TRBD1 covers 9 bases. The J segment lost 2 bases and the V segment lost 0 bases, leaving 2 bases of the junction unmatched. This CDR3 is built from 15 residues. Germline values: CDR1 MNHEY, CDR2 SMNVEV (reference sequence). For the CDR3, the DNA is TGTGCCAGCAGTTTATCCGGGACAGGGACCTACGAGCAGTACTTC. It encodes CASSLSGTGTYEQYF.

The V gene is TRBV7-9, the J gene TRBJ1-5; 11 bases map to TRBD1. Germline-derived CDR1 and CDR2 are SEHNR and FQNEAQ (reference sequence). There are 17 residues in the CDR3. V was pared by 4 bases and J by 4 bases, with 9 bases of the junction left unmatched. Here the CDR3 reads CASSYATGTGGNQPQHF. The DNA for the CDR3 is TGTGCCAGCAGCTATGCGACCGGGACAGGGGGAAATCAGCCCCAGCATTTT.

The J gene is TRBJ1-5, the V gene TRBV10-3; D call uncertain. Germline CDR1 reads ENHRY; CDR2 reads SYGVKD. The length of the CDR3 is 15 residues. Trimming removed 0 bases at V and 3 bases at J, with 9 bases between. The DNA of the CDR3 is TGTGCCATCAGTGAGTCGGGTGGGCCCAATCAGCCCCAGCATTTT. Translating it yields CAISESGGPNQPQHF.

This rearrangement joins TRBV10-3 to TRBJ2-7; D possibly corresponds to TRBD1 (6 bases). This CDR3 has 12 residues. Germline V gene sequence: CDR1 ENHRY, CDR2 SYGVKD. The V gene lost 10 bases and the J gene lost 3 bases, with 13 bases spanning the gap. The CDR3 bases are TGTGCCACCTTGACAGGCCACTACGAGCAGTACTTC. As protein: CATLTGHYEQYF.